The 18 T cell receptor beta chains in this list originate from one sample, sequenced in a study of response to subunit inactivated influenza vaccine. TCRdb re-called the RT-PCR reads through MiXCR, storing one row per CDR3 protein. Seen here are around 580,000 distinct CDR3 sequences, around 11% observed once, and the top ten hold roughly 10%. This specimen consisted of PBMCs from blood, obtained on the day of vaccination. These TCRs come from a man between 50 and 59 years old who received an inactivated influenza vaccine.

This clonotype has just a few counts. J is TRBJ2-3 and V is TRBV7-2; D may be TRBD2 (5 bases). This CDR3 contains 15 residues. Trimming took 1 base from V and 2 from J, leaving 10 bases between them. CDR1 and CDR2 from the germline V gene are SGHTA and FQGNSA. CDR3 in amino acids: CASSLGGLHTDTQYF. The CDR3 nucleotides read TGTGCCAGCAGCTTAGGCGGGCTTCACACAGATACGCAGTATTTT. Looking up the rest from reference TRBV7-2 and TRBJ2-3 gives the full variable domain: GAGVSQSPSNKVTEKGKDVELRCDPISGHTALYWYRQSLGQGLEFLIYFQGNSAPDKSGLPSDRFSAERTGGSVSTLTIQRTQQEDSAVYLCASSLGGLHTDTQYFGPGTRLTVL.

CDR3 coding DNA: TGTGCCAGCAGTCTCTGGCGGCGGGCCTACGAGCAGTACTTC. This translates into CASSLWRRAYEQYF. The chain links TRBV12-3 or TRBV12-4 to TRBJ2-7; D may be TRBD2 (5 bases). The CDR3 contains 14 residues. V lost 5 bases and J 2 bases, leaving 13 bases between the germline ends.

Here the CDR3 DNA reads TGCGCCAGCAGAGTCTTCTCGCACACAGATACGCAGTATTTT. It codes for CASRVFSHTDTQYF. The rearrangement joins TRBV5-1 to TRBJ2-3, with D unclear. V gave up 5 bases and J gave up 2 bases, with 12 bases separating them. Germline V gene data show CDR1 as SGHRS and CDR2 as YFSETQ. This CDR3 contains 14 residues.

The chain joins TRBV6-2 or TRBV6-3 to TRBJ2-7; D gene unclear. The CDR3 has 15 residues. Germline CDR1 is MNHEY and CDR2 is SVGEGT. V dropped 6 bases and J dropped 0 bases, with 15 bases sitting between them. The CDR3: CASRPSILDSYEQYF. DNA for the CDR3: TGTGCCAGCAGGCCCTCGATCCTAGACTCCTACGAGCAGTACTTC.

CDR3 nucleotides: TGCGCCAGCAGCCAAGCAGGGGGGGGAACTAATGAAAAACTGTTTTTT. Protein product: CASSQAGGGTNEKLFF. The J gene is TRBJ1-4, the V gene TRBV4-3, with 7 bases matching TRBD1. Trimming cost V 1 base and J 1 base; bases outside gene matches: 3. The CDR3 extends over 16 amino acids. CDR1 and CDR2 (germline): LGHNA, YSLEER.

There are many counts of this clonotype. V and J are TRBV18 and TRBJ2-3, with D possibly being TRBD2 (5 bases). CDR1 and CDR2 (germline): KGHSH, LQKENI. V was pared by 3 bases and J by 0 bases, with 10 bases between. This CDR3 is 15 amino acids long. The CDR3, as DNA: TGTGCCAGCTCACCGTGGGCGGGCAGCACAGATACGCAGTATTTT. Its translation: CASSPWAGSTDTQYF.

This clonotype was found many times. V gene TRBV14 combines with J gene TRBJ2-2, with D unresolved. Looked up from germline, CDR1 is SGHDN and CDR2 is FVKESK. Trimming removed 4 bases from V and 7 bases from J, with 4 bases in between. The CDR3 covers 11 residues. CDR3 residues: CASSRLGELFF. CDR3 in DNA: TGTGCCAGCAGCCGCCTCGGGGAGCTGTTTTTT.

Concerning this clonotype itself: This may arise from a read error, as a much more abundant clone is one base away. The CDR3 region is CASSQGLAANYYEQFF. The CDR3, as DNA: TGTGCCAGCAGCCAAGGACTAGCGGCTAACTACTATGAGCAGTTCTTC. This rearrangement joins TRBV3-1 to TRBJ2-1; 9 positions agree with TRBD2. The CDR3 runs 16 residues. Looked up from germline, CDR1 is LGHDT and CDR2 is YNNKEL (reference sequence).

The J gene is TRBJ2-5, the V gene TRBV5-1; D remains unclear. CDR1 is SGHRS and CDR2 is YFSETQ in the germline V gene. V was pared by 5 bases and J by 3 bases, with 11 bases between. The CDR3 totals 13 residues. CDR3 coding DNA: TGCGCCAGCAGTGGGTACGAAAAAGAGACCCAGTACTTC. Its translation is CASSGYEKETQYF.

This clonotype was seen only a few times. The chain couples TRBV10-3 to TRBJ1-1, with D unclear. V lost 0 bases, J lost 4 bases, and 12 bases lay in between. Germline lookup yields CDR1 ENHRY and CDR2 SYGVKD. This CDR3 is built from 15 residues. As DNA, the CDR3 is TGTGCCATCAGTGAGTCGAACCTGGGCGGCACTGAAGCTTTCTTT. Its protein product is CAISESNLGGTEAFF.

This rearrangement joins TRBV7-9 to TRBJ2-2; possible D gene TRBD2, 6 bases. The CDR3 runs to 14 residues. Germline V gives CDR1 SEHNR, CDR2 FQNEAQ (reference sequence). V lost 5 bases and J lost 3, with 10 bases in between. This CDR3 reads CASSRGTDTGELFF. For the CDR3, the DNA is TGTGCCAGCAGCCGGGGGACCGACACCGGGGAGCTGTTTTTT.

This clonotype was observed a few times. The CDR3 DNA follows: TGTGCCAGCAGTTTTCTAGCGAGAGAGACCCAGTACTTC. Encoded protein: CASSFLARETQYF. The chain employs TRBV12-3 or TRBV12-4 and TRBJ2-5; a possible D gene is TRBD2 (6 bases). The CDR3 spans 13 residues. Trimming took off 3 bases at V and 4 bases at J, with 9 bases between the two ends.

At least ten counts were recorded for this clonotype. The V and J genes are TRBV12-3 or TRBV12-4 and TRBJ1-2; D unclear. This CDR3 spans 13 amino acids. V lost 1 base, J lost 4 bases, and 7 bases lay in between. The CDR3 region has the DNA TGTGCCAGCAGTTTAGGCCTTACCTATGGCTACACCTTC. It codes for CASSLGLTYGYTF.

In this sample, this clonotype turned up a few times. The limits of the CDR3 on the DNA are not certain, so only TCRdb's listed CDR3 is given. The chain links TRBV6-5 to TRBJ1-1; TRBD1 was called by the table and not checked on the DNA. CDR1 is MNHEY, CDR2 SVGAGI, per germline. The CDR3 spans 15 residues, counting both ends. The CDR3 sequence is CASSSSGHRNTEAFF.

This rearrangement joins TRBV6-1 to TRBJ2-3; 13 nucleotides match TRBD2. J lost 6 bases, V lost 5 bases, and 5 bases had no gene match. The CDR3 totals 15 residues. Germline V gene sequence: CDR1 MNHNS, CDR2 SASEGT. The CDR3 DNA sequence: TGTGCCAGCAGTAAAGGACTAGCGGGGGTGGATACGCAGTATTTT. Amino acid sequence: CASSKGLAGVDTQYF.

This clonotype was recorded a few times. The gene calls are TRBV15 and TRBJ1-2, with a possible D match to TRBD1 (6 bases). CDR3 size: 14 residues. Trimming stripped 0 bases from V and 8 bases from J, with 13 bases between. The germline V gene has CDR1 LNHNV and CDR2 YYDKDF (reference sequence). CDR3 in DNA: TGTGCCACCAGCAGAGATCGGGGGGCGTTGGGCTACACCTTC. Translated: CATSRDRGALGYTF.

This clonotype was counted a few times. CDR3 DNA sequence: TGTGCCAGCAGTGAGGGGAGACCAGCGGTCAACGAGCAGTACTTC. Translation: CASSEGRPAVNEQYF. The chain links TRBV2 to TRBJ2-7, with D possibly matching TRBD2 (5 bases). This CDR3 has 15 amino acids. Trimming left V 3 bases short and J 5 bases short, with 17 bases between. Germline CDR1 SNHLY, CDR2 FYNNEI.

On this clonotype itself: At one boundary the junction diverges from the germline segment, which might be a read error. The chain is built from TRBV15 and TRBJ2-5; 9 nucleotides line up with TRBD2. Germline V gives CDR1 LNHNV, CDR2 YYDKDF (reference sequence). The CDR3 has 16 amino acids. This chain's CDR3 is CPTSRDPAGGVETQYF. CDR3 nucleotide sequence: TGTCCCACCAGCAGAGATCCAGCGGGAGGCGTAGAGACCCAGTACTTC.